This T cell receptor (beta chain) was retrieved from a study of blood T cell repertoires in COVID-19. Libraries were prepared by immunoSEQ multiplex PCR; TCRdb keeps only in-frame clonotypes and omits some of them. The sample includes around 90,000 clones, roughly four fifths seen only once; the top ten take about 13%. The germline gives CDR1 SNHLY, CDR2 FYNNEI. The junction had 13 bases not matched to a gene; V was cut back by 7 bases and J by 5 bases. The CDR3 spans 15 residues. V gene TRBV2 combines with J gene TRBJ2-7, with TRBD1 identical over 8 bases. Specimen: peripheral blood. The TCR comes from a human donor in a cohort sampled during active COVID-19. CDR3 loop: CASMTGAAGRNEQYF. Written as DNA, the CDR3 is TGTGCCAGCATGACAGGGGCGGCGGGGAGGAACGAGCAGTACTTC.